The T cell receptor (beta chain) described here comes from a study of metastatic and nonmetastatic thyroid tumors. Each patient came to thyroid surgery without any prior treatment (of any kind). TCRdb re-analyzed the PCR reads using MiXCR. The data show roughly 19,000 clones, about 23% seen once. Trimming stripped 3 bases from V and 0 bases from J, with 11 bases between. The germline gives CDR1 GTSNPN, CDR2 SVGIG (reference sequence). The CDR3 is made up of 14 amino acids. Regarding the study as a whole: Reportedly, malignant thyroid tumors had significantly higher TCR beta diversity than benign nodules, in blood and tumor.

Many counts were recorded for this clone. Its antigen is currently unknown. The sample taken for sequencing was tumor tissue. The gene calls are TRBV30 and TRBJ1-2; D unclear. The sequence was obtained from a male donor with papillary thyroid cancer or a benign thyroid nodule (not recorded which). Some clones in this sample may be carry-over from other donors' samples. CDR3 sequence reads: CAWRDMGTNYGYTF. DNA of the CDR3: TGTGCCTGGAGGGATATGGGGACTAACTATGGCTACACCTTC. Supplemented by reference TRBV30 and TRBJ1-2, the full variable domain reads SQTIHQWPATLVQPVGSPLSLECTVEGTSNPNLYWYRQAAGRGLQLLFYSVGIGQISSEVPQNLSASRPQDRQFILSSKKLLLSDSGFYLCAWRDMGTNYGYTFGSGTRLTVV.